These 16 T cell receptor beta chains originate from one sample sequenced in a study of beta chain features in type 1 diabetes. The antigens these receptors bind are not known. Findings and caveats of the study: TCRB CDR3 length was moderately but significantly reduced in all four CD4+ subsets of Type 1 diabetes patients.

Isolated RNA was reverse transcribed in full, so expressed TCRB transcripts were sequenced. Measured with immunoSEQ multiplex PCR; TCRdb has only the in-frame clones, and not every one. The data contain approximately 600,000 clones, around 11% of them singletons. The sequencing sample was made of naive CD4+ T cells from blood. The receptors originated from a man aged 25 to 40 with type 1 diabetes.

CDR3 bases: TGCAGCGCTGGACTGAGCTCCTACGAGCAGTACTTC. Protein: CSAGLSSYEQYF. V and J are TRBV29-1 and TRBJ2-7; maybe TRBD2 (5 bases). Germline CDR1 reads SQVTM; CDR2 reads ANQGSEA. Trimming shortened V by 7 bases and J by 0 bases, and 10 bases separated the two germline ends. The CDR3 runs to 12 residues.

The chain employs TRBV9 and TRBJ2-5; D ambiguous. CDR3 size: 14 residues. The V gene's germline CDR1 is SGDLS and CDR2 YYNGEE. The V gene lost 0 bases and the J gene lost 5 bases, with 11 bases spanning the gap. CDR3: CASSVASFGETQYF. CDR3 bases: TGTGCCAGCAGCGTAGCTAGTTTCGGGGAGACCCAGTACTTC. Full variable domain (missing parts from reference TRBV9 and TRBJ2-5): DSGVTQTPKHLITATGQRVTLRCSPRSGDLSVYWYQQSLDQGLQFLIQYYNGEERAKGNILERFSAQQFPDLHSELNLSSLELGDSALYFCASSVASFGETQYFGPGTRLLVL.

The chain carries TRBV9 and TRBJ2-6; D not resolved. Germline V gene sequence: CDR1 SGDLS, CDR2 YYNGEE. The CDR3 extends over 16 amino acids. Trimming removed 2 bases at V and 0 bases at J, with 9 bases between. The CDR3: CASSVTHFSGANVLTF. In nucleotides, the CDR3 is TGTGCCAGCAGCGTCACACATTTCTCTGGGGCCAACGTCCTGACTTTC.

The genes are TRBV5-1 and TRBJ2-1; 7 nucleotides agree with TRBD1. Germline V gene sequence: CDR1 SGHRS, CDR2 YFSETQ. The CDR3 runs 13 residues. The ends lost 1 base at V and 11 bases at J; junction bases unmatched: 6. This chain's CDR3 is CASSLPGQPQQFF. Written as DNA, the CDR3 is TGCGCCAGCAGCTTGCCGGGACAGCCCCAGCAGTTCTTC.

The rearrangement links TRBV19 to TRBJ2-5; D is perhaps TRBD2 (5 bases). Trimming removed 3 bases from V and 4 bases from J, with 18 bases in between. This CDR3 is built from 16 residues. CDR1 is LNHDA and CDR2 is SQIVND in the germline V gene (reference sequence). CDR3 loop: CASSIAPAGLGETQYF. CDR3 sequence (DNA): TGTGCCAGTAGTATTGCACCCGCGGGCCTTGGAGAGACCCAGTACTTC.

The rearrangement links TRBV28 to TRBJ2-1, with 10 bases identical to TRBD1. Trimming removed 11 bases from V and 5 bases from J; junction bases left unmatched: 3. The CDR3 has 12 residues. Looked up from germline, CDR1 is MDHEN and CDR2 is SYDVKM. The CDR3 reads CAAGQGHNEQFF. CDR3 sequence (DNA): TGTGCCGCGGGACAGGGGCACAATGAGCAGTTCTTC.

Concerning this clone itself: Other DNA sequences in the sample encode the same CDR3. This chain links TRBV5-1 with TRBJ2-3, with D unresolved. Germline values: CDR1 SGHRS, CDR2 YFSETQ. Trimming removed 2 bases from V and 3 bases from J, with 4 bases in between. CDR3 length: 12 amino acids. The CDR3 nucleotides read TGCGCCAGCAGCTTCGGTACAGATACGCAGTATTTT. Amino acids: CASSFGTDTQYF.

For the CDR3, the DNA is TGTGCCAGCAGCTTTGGGGACAGGGGTTACGAGCAGTACTTC. Translating gives CASSFGDRGYEQYF. The gene calls are TRBV11-2 and TRBJ2-7; 10 bases agree with TRBD1. This CDR3 comprises 14 residues. Germline CDR1 and CDR2: SGHAT and FQNNGV. The J segment lost 4 bases and the V segment lost 3 bases, leaving 3 bases of the junction unmatched.

J is TRBJ2-3 and V is TRBV6-5, with a tentative D call TRBD1 (6 bases). Germline CDR1 is MNHEY and CDR2 is SVGAGI. V lost 4 bases and J 2 bases, leaving 13 bases between the germline ends. The CDR3 is 15 amino acids. CDR3 region: CASSLSGVLTDTQYF. DNA for the CDR3: TGTGCCAGCAGTTTGTCAGGGGTCCTCACAGATACGCAGTATTTT.

This clone was observed a few times. The chain is built from TRBV10-3 and TRBJ2-3, with 10 positions matching TRBD1. This CDR3 is 18 amino acids long. Germline CDR1 ENHRY, CDR2 SYGVKD. J lost 1 base, V lost 2 bases, and 9 bases had no gene match. DNA for the CDR3: TGTGCCATCAGTGAGCCCGGACCAGGGACAGGGGGCACAGATACGCAGTATTTT. This encodes CAISEPGPGTGGTDTQYF.

The chain carries TRBV29-1 and TRBJ2-5; either TRBD1 or TRBD2 may supply D (6 bases each). Trimming left V 5 bases short and J 5 bases short, with 15 bases between. This CDR3 has 13 amino acids. Looked up from germline, CDR1 is SQVTM and CDR2 is ANQGSEA. The CDR3 sequence: CSVRGRASETQYF. Here the CDR3 DNA reads TGCAGCGTTCGGGGGCGCGCCTCGGAGACCCAGTACTTC. Full variable domain (remainder filled in from reference TRBV29-1 and TRBJ2-5): SAVISQKPSRDICQRGTSLTIQCQVDSQVTMMFWYRQQPGQSLTLIATANQGSEATYESGFVIDKFPISRPNLTFSTLTVSNMSPEDSSIYLCSVRGRASETQYFGPGTRLLVL.

V is TRBV11-1 and J is TRBJ2-1, with 8 bases aligning to TRBD2. CDR1 is SGHAT and CDR2 is FQDESV in the germline V gene (reference sequence). Unmatched junction bases numbered 5, after V lost 1 base and J lost 3 bases. This CDR3 contains 16 residues. For the CDR3, the DNA is TGTGCCAGCAGCTTAGGGGAGCGGGGGTTCTACAATGAGCAGTTCTTC. Amino acid sequence: CASSLGERGFYNEQFF. The full variable domain, rest sourced from reference TRBV11-1 and TRBJ2-1, is EAEVAQSPRYKITEKSQAVAFWCDPISGHATLYWYRQILGQGPELLVQFQDESVVDDSQLPKDRFSAERLKGVDSTLKIQPAELGDSAMYLCASSLGERGFYNEQFFGPGTRLTVL.

The chain carries TRBV19 and TRBJ2-5; D tentatively reads TRBD1 or TRBD2 (5 bases each). The CDR3 loop spans 14 amino acids. The V end lost 4 bases, the J end lost 2 bases, and 11 bases lay between the germline ends. Germline lookup yields CDR1 LNHDA and CDR2 SQIVND (reference sequence). The CDR3 DNA follows: TGTGCCAGTAGTACTCGGGGCTTACAAGAGACCCAGTACTTC. Translation gives CASSTRGLQETQYF.

The rearrangement uses TRBV4-3 and TRBJ1-4; 10 bases fit TRBD1. Germline-derived CDR1 and CDR2 are LGHNA and YSLEER. V was clipped by 4 bases and J by 8 bases; unmatched bases: 7. There are 15 residues in the CDR3. CDR3 nucleotide sequence: TGCGCCAGCAGCCGGAACGGACAGGGGGGGGAAAAACTGTTTTTT. It is translated as CASSRNGQGGEKLFF.

The rearrangement uses TRBV28 and TRBJ1-4; D is unclear. The CDR3 extends over 14 amino acids. The germline V gene encodes CDR1 MDHEN and CDR2 SYDVKM. V was cut by 6 bases and J by 4 bases, with 12 bases left in between. This CDR3 reads CASSLPLDNEKLFF. DNA of the CDR3: TGTGCCAGCAGCCTACCCTTGGATAATGAAAAACTGTTTTTT. Complete variable domain (other parts from reference TRBV28 and TRBJ1-4): DVKVTQSSRYLVKRTGEKVFLECVQDMDHENMFWYRQDPGLGLRLIYFSYDVKMKEKGDIPEGYSVSREKKERFSLILESASTNQTSMYLCASSLPLDNEKLFFGSGTQLSVL.

The CDR3 bases are TGTGCCAGCAGCGTGGGTGGGACAAATCACAATGAGCAGTTCTTC. Protein: CASSVGGTNHNEQFF. The rearrangement links TRBV14 to TRBJ2-1, with TRBD1 as a possible D gene (6 bases). Germline V gene lookup returns CDR1 SGHDN and CDR2 FVKESK. This CDR3 is built from 15 residues. V was clipped by 5 bases and J by 5 bases, with 16 bases between them. Together with reference TRBV14 and TRBJ2-1, the CDR3 gives the full variable domain: EAGVTQFPSHSVIEKGQTVTLRCDPISGHDNLYWYRRVMGKEIKFLLHFVKESKQDESGMPNNRFLAERTGGTYSTLKVQPAELEDSGVYFCASSVGGTNHNEQFFGPGTRLTVL.